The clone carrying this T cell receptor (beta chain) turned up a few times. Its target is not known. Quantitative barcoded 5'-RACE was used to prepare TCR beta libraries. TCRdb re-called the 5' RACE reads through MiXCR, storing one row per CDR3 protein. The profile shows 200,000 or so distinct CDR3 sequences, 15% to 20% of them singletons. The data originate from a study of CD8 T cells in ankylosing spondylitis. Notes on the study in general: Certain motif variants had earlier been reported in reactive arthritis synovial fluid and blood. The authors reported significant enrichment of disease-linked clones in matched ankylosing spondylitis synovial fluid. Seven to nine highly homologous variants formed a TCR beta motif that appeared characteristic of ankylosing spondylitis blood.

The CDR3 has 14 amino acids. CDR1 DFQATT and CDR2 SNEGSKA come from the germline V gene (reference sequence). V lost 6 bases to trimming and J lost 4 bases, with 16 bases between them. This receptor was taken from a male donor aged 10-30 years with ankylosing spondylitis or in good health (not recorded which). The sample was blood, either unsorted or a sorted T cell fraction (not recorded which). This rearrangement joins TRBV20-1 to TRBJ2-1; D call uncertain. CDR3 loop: CSALNRGRYNEQFF. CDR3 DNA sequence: TGCAGTGCCTTGAACAGAGGACGGTACAATGAGCAGTTCTTC.